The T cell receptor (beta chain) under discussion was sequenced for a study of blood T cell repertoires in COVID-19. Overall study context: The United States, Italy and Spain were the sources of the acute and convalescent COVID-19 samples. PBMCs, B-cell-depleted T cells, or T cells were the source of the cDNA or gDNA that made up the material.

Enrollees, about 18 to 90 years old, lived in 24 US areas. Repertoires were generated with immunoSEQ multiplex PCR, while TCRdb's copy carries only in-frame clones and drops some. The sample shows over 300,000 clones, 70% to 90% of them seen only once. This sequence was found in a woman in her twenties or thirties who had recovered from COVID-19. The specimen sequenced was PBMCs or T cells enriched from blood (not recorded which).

The chain's CDR3 is CASSIGGTYGYTF. CDR3 DNA: TGTGCCAGTAGTATCGGGGGGACCTATGGCTACACCTTC. This chain joins TRBV19 and TRBJ1-2; D perhaps matches TRBD1 (5 bases). The germline CDR1 and CDR2 sequences are LNHDA and SQIVND (reference sequence). Trimming left V 3 bases short and J 4 bases short, with 9 bases between. The CDR3 is 13 amino acids.